This T cell receptor beta chain is drawn from a study of T-cell reconstitution after alpha-beta-depleted transplantation in children (TCRdb year 2016). With regard to the full study: Using TCR repertoire profiling, the study followed T-cell immune reconstitution in a quantitative way in children after TCRalphabeta/CD19-depleted allogeneic hematopoietic cell transplantation.

This clonotype was seen at least ten times. Its antigen specificity is not known. No clone much larger than this one lies a single base away; base qualities are absent. In the paper's terms, the treatment or condition label means: allogeneic hematopoietic cell transplantation with graft depleted of TCRalphabeta T cells and CD19 B cells. The children who served as transplant recipients had been given grafts of TCRalphabeta/CD19-depleted allogeneic hematopoietic cells. Trimming leaves V shorter by 4 bases and J shorter by 11 bases, with the junction holding 21 bases beyond the gene matches. From its cysteine to its phenylalanine, the CDR3 spans 17 amino acids. The kept DNA is CDR3 alone, 51 bases in frame from the first base. CDR1 and CDR2, looked up from the germline V gene, are SGHRS and YFSETQ. The library came from PCR. The instrument given in TCRdb is Illumina HiSeq 2500. To normalize quantification of the TCRbeta repertoire, the TCR libraries were built with molecular barcoding that relied on unique molecular identifiers. TCRdb reprocessed the public reads (quality trimming at Q25 with fastp, clone calling with MiXCR) and kept in-frame beta chains. Every CDR3 protein is listed once, alongside the most common genes and DNA of its rows. The sample includes roughly 280,000 distinct CDR3 sequences, with roughly 10% observed a single time. The top ten clonotypes cover roughly a quarter of the sample.

Paper-wide results and their limitations: Over the following months the frequencies of hyperexpanded clones went down, and after one year T-cell counts and TCRbeta diversity were mostly credited to newly produced T cells. In some patients, high TCRbeta diversity at day 60 was attributed to recipient T cells and intrathymic progenitors that had survived conditioning. The apparently early alphabetaT-cell count recovery about two months after transplant was reportedly dependent on only several hundred rapidly expanded clones derived from non-depleted graft cells.

This receptor was identified in a male patient aged 2-10 years who had a stem cell transplant for chronic granulomatous disease, so the T cells may come from the graft donor. The rearrangement combines TRBV5-1 with TRBJ2-1, and TRBD2 matches 7 of the central bases. This specimen consisted of peripheral blood, obtained 180 days after TCRalphabeta/CD19-depleted stem cell transplant. The DNA sequence reads TGCGCCAGCAGCCCGGGAACGGGGGGAGCGGAAGAACCAAAGCAGTTCTTC. It is translated as CASSPGTGGAEEPKQFF.